Below are 4 T cell receptor beta chains sequenced from a single sample in a study of post-analysis software for immune sequencing data. Their recognized antigens are unknown. Prepared libraries of TCR beta cDNA carried unique molecular identifiers. MiXCR, run by TCRdb on the PCR reads, gives a single entry per CDR3 protein. The sample yields 600,000 to 700,000 distinct CDR3 sequences, about 60% seen once. Regarding the study as a whole: Elevated frequency relative to controls characterized roughly 5 TRBV segments in patients, TRBV5-6, TRBV5-1 and TRBV20-1 among them.

The sequenced material came from blood. All receptors come from a girl aged 2-15 years with multiple sclerosis.

The rearrangement uses TRBV7-2 and TRBJ2-3; possibly TRBD1 or TRBD2 for D (6 bases each). V lost 2 bases and J lost 2, with 11 bases in between. Looked up from germline, CDR1 is SGHTA and CDR2 is FQGNSA. This CDR3 spans 15 amino acids. The CDR3 bases are TGTGCCAGCAGCTTAAGGGGGGAGCCCACAGATACGCAGTATTTT. Protein: CASSLRGEPTDTQYF.

This chain uses TRBV21-1 with TRBJ2-1; the table's D call, TRBD1, was not checked against the DNA. TRBV21-1 is noted as a pseudogene. The CDR3 sequence is 15 residues long. The CDR3 sequence is CASSADRVSYNEQFF. The DNA for the CDR3 is TGTGCCAGCAGCGCCGACAGGGTTTCCTACAATGAGCAGTTCTTC.

Details on this clonotype: Its ends do not fully match the called genes, so a read error is possible. The rearrangement uses TRBV7-6 and TRBJ1-2, with D uncertain. CDR1 is SGHVS and CDR2 is FNYEAQ in the germline V gene. The CDR3 spans 15 residues. For the CDR3, the DNA is TGTGCCAGCAGCTTAGTCACGGGAGCCCCAGCTGGCCACACCTTC. It specifies CASSLVTGAPAGHTF. The full variable domain, completed using reference TRBV7-6 and TRBJ1-2, is GAGVSQSPRYKVTKRGQDVALRCDPISGHVSLYWYRQALGQGPEFLTYFNYEAQQDKSGLPNDRFSAERPEGSISTLTIQRTEQRDSAMYRCASSLVTGAPAGHTFGSGTRLTVV.

The rearrangement joins TRBV6-5 to TRBJ2-3, with TRBD2 as a possible D gene (6 bases). The germline V and J ends were trimmed by 10 bases and 7 bases, with 18 bases remaining between them. The CDR3 runs 13 residues. Per the germline V gene, CDR1 is MNHEY and CDR2 is SVGAGI. The CDR3 region has the DNA TGTGCCACCCGTTGGGGAGGAAGGAATACGCAGTATTTT. As protein: CATRWGGRNTQYF.